The rows below give T cell receptor beta chains drawn from one sample of a study of blood T cell repertoires in COVID-19. The method was immunoSEQ multiplex PCR; TCRdb's version includes in-frame clones alone and lacks a portion of them. Here the sample spans 130,000 to 150,000 clones, roughly 90% being singletons. The sequencing sample was made of PBMCs or T cells enriched from blood (not recorded which). The receptors derive from a woman aged 30 to 39 with acute COVID-19. Both conserved end residues are trimmed from each CDR3.

v_gene: TRBV2
j_gene: TRBJ2-7
CDR3aa: ASSRQRSSYEQY

v_gene: TRBV2
j_gene: TRBJ1-2
CDR3aa: ASRGNGYT

v_gene: TRBV4-3
j_gene: TRBJ2-1
CDR3aa: ASSQDRGRFYEQF

v_gene: TRBV27
j_gene: TRBJ1-2
CDR3aa: AIQPRTDTFYGYT

v_gene: TRBV18
j_gene: TRBJ1-1
CDR3aa: ASSPPTGVGTEAF

v_gene: TRBV9
j_gene: TRBJ2-3
CDR3aa: ASSASGKLDTQY

v_gene: TRBV7-3
j_gene: TRBJ1-3
CDR3aa: ASSLNPGTGGNTIY

v_gene: TRBV28
j_gene: TRBJ1-2
CDR3aa: ASSLFGGAGYGYT

v_gene: TRBV7-2
j_gene: TRBJ1-3
CDR3aa: ASSLGMGAGSGNTIY

v_gene: TRBV28
j_gene: TRBJ1-5
CDR3aa: ASSLWTGNQPQH

v_gene: TRBV6-2/TRBV6-3
j_gene: TRBJ2-5
CDR3aa: ASSFLAGGQETQY

v_gene: TRBV19
j_gene: TRBJ2-4
CDR3aa: ASSIYGPVNIQY

v_gene: TRBV19
j_gene: TRBJ2-2
CDR3aa: ASSLRAGVRSTGELF

v_gene: TRBV6-5
j_gene: TRBJ2-2
CDR3aa: ASRRTGGTGELF

v_gene: TRBV3-1/TRBV3-2
j_gene: TRBJ2-7
CDR3aa: ASSQSDEQY

v_gene: TRBV19
j_gene: TRBJ1-2
CDR3aa: ASNDGGARGYT